This TCR beta chain was sequenced for a study of blood T cell repertoires in COVID-19. Study details: COVID-19 samples collected from the United States, Italy and Spain covered acute and convalescent phases.

Method: immunoSEQ multiplex PCR; TCRdb's copy keeps in-frame clones and lacks some. The sample holds approximately 400,000 clones; 83% are singletons and the top ten take 5% to 5.5%. This CDR3 has 20 residues. V shed 2 bases and J 1 base; nucleotides not matched to a gene: 9. CDR1 is KGHDR, CDR2 SFDVKD, per germline. The study drew participants aged about 18 to 90 years from 20 to 30 US areas. Participants' own reports of clinical history determined their cohort assignment. Either two negative PCRs, clearance, or symptom resolution qualified Cohort 3 donors as recovered. V is TRBV24-1 and J is TRBJ2-3; 15 bases match TRBD2. The sequence derives from a woman aged 45-59 years who had recovered from COVID-19. The sample was PBMCs or T cells enriched from blood (not recorded which). The DNA of the CDR3 is TGTGCCACCAGTGATTCCGGACTAGCGGGAGGGCGGTTGGGCACAGATACGCAGTATTTT. Amino acid sequence: CATSDSGLAGGRLGTDTQYF.